This T cell receptor beta chain was captured in a study of CD8 T cells in Susac syndrome. There are 13 residues in the CDR3. Deletions cut 3 bases from V and 0 bases from J, with 3 bases between. It was with random hexamers that 0.5 to 1 ug RNA was reverse transcribed. Via MiXCR, TCRdb re-called the immunoSEQ multiplex PCR reads, giving one row per CDR3 protein. Found here are 180,000 or so distinct CDR3 sequences, around 95% of them singletons; the top ten hold approximately 0.094%. The chain links TRBV12-3 or TRBV12-4 to TRBJ1-5; D call uncertain. The sequencing sample was made of CD4+ T cells from PBMCs. The clonotype originates from a human donor in good health. CDR3 amino acids: CASSFGSNQPQHF. DNA of the CDR3: TGTGCCAGCAGTTTCGGTAGCAATCAGCCCCAGCATTTT.